The entry that follows covers one T cell receptor beta chain sequence. Some clones are missing from TCRdb's copy, which holds only in-frame ones; the method was immunoSEQ multiplex PCR. The table has roughly 120,000 clones, approximately 92% seen once. V was shortened by 2 bases and J by 6 bases, with 14 bases between the two germline ends. The CDR3 consists of 15 residues. Germline CDR1 is SGDLS and CDR2 is YYNGEE. These data originate in a study of siplizumab effects on memory and regulatory T cells. The receptor was derived from a human donor in good health. V is TRBV9 and J is TRBJ2-2; possibly TRBD1 or TRBD2 for D (5 bases each). The sample was CD4+ T cells sorted from blood. Here the CDR3 DNA reads TGTGCCAGCAGCGTTGCCGGGGCACAGGCCGGGGAGCTGTTTTTT. It translates to CASSVAGAQAGELFF.